This T cell receptor beta chain is drawn from a study of CD8+CD57+ T cells in acquired aplastic anemia. About the study: Each DNA sample taken from sorted CD4+ and CD8+ cells came to 2.5 to 4 ug on average. General study points: Patients and controls had in common 25 to 30 CD8+ CDR3 sequences.

Using genomic DNA as the template, TCR beta VDJ and CDR3 profiling was carried out. TCRdb ran MiXCR on the reads and lists one entry per CDR3 protein. The table includes some 42,000 distinct CDR3 sequences, 68% detected once. Concerning this clonotype: As yet, its antigen is unknown.

V was shortened by 2 bases and J by 5 bases, with 8 bases between the two germline ends. The CDR3 has 14 amino acids. CDR1 and CDR2 from the germline V gene are SGDLS and YYNGEE. The sequenced sample was sorted CD4+, CD8+, or CD8+CD57+ T cells (not recorded which) from PBMCs. This receptor was obtained from a human donor in good health, serving as a control. The rearrangement joins TRBV9 to TRBJ1-6; D unresolved. CDR3 sequence (DNA): TGTGCCAGCAGCGTCACGGATAATAATTCACCCCTCCACTTT. It is translated as CASSVTDNNSPLHF. The full variable domain, completed using reference TRBV9 and TRBJ1-6, is DSGVTQTPKHLITATGQRVTLRCSPRSGDLSVYWYQQSLDQGLQFLIQYYNGEERAKGNILERFSAQQFPDLHSELNLSSLELGDSALYFCASSVTDNNSPLHFGNGTRLTVT.